This TCR beta chain is drawn from a study of T cell responses to AZD1222 COVID-19 vaccine. Study-wide background: Pooling of second doses given at about 4 or about 12 weeks was done. Findings and limits, study-wide: Vaccine-associated CD4 TCRs ranged over spike, dominating at 160-218 and 743-854.

The CDR3 extends over 15 amino acids. Germline-derived CDR1 and CDR2 are SGHTA and FQGNSA. Deletions cut 5 bases from V and 7 bases from J, with 20 bases between. Libraries were prepared by immunoSEQ multiplex PCR; TCRdb keeps only in-frame clonotypes and omits some of them. The profile shows 130,000 or so clones, roughly 84% of them singletons. A word on this clone: Its antigen remains unknown.

The chain joins TRBV7-2 to TRBJ1-1; D possibly corresponds to TRBD1 (6 bases). The specimen was peripheral blood, collected on day 0 of AZD1222 vaccination. The receptor's source is an adult in good health. DNA for the CDR3: TGTGCCAGCAGCGAAAACATCCCAGGGGCGCGTGAAGCTTTCTTT. It yields the protein CASSENIPGAREAFF.